One sample yielded the 22 T cell receptor beta chains listed below, sequenced in a study of control samples from healthy donors and cancer patients (dated by TCRdb to the early 2020s). The method was the immunoSEQ multiplex PCR assay. Entries here come from immuneACCESS through TCRdb and include only in-frame sequences with V and J called. Some clones fail to appear in such tables; in the studies checked, an unresolved V gene covers under half of the shortfall, and the cause of the remainder is unknown. The sample table lists more than 120,000 clones, about 91% of them with a count of one. Of the sample, about 3% falls within the top ten clones. The sequenced material came from blood. These receptors were taken from a man aged 25 to 40 in good health.

This clone was detected once. The chain combines TRBV11-2 with TRBJ2-7; 8 positions match TRBD2. The CDR3 is made up of 16 amino acids. V trimming: 3 bases; J trimming: 4 bases; junction bases outside the gene matches: 11. CDR1 is SGHAT, CDR2 FQNNGV, per germline. In DNA, the CDR3 is TGTGCCAGCAGCTTGGCGGGGAGCGGGGGACTATACGAGCAGTACTTC. This gives the protein CASSLAGSGGLYEQYF.

This clone has a single count. The V call is TRBV2, the J call TRBJ1-3, with unresolved D. CDR1 SNHLY and CDR2 FYNNEI come from the germline V gene. The CDR3 has 15 residues. The V gene lost 2 bases and the J gene lost 0 bases, with 8 bases spanning the gap. The CDR3 region is CASSESSSSGNTIYF. CDR3 nucleotides: TGTGCCAGCAGTGAATCCTCCTCCTCTGGAAACACCATATATTTT.

The CDR3 loop is CASSIDRDNNSPLHF. DNA for the CDR3: TGTGCCAGTAGTATTGACAGGGATAACAATTCACCCCTCCACTTT. The gene calls are TRBV19 and TRBJ1-6, with 7 nucleotides matching TRBD1. The CDR3 extends over 15 amino acids. Unmatched junction bases numbered 6, after V lost 3 bases and J lost 7 bases. CDR1 and CDR2 from the germline V gene are LNHDA and SQIVND (reference sequence).

V gene TRBV4-2 combines with J gene TRBJ1-2; D is undetermined. The V end lost 7 bases, the J end lost 6 bases, and 18 bases lay between the germline ends. Germline values: CDR1 LGHNA, CDR2 YNFKEQ. The CDR3 runs 14 residues. This chain's CDR3 is CASTSTRELDGYTF. The CDR3 DNA sequence: TGTGCCAGCACCTCAACTCGGGAACTGGATGGCTACACCTTC.

This rearrangement joins TRBV24-1 to TRBJ1-1; no reliable D call. The CDR3 contains 13 residues. Germline CDR1 and CDR2: KGHDR and SFDVKD. V lost 6 bases, J lost 4 bases, and 11 bases lay in between. The CDR3 here is CATSFGSGTEAFF. DNA for the CDR3: TGTGCCACCAGTTTCGGAAGTGGCACTGAAGCTTTCTTT.

V and J are TRBV28 and TRBJ1-2; D is perhaps TRBD1 (5 bases). The CDR3 length is 14 residues. Trimming removed 2 bases from V and 0 bases from J, with 7 bases in between. Germline CDR1 and CDR2: MDHEN and SYDVKM. The CDR3 spells CASSLVTANYGYTF. The CDR3 nucleotides read TGTGCCAGCAGTTTAGTGACAGCTAACTATGGCTACACCTTC.

J is TRBJ1-3 and V is TRBV28, with 10 bases identical to TRBD1. The CDR3 spans 17 residues. The J segment lost 6 bases and the V segment lost 6 bases, leaving 14 bases of the junction unmatched. The V gene's germline CDR1 is MDHEN and CDR2 SYDVKM. The CDR3 bases are TGTGCCAGCAGCCCACCGAAACCGACAGGGGGCATAAACACCATATATTTT. Residues: CASSPPKPTGGINTIYF. The whole variable domain, filled in from reference TRBV28 and TRBJ1-3, reads DVKVTQSSRYLVKRTGEKVFLECVQDMDHENMFWYRQDPGLGLRLIYFSYDVKMKEKGDIPEGYSVSREKKERFSLILESASTNQTSMYLCASSPPKPTGGINTIYFGEGSWLTVV.

The gene calls are TRBV7-3 and TRBJ2-7, with TRBD1 as a possible D gene (6 bases). From germline, CDR1 is SGHTA and CDR2 FQGTGA. Trimming took off 4 bases at V and 0 bases at J, with 13 bases between the two ends. The CDR3 loop spans 15 amino acids. In DNA form, the CDR3 reads TGTGCCAGCAGCTCCAGGGGCTTCCACTCCTACGAGCAGTACTTC. It yields the protein CASSSRGFHSYEQYF.

The rearrangement links TRBV7-2 to TRBJ2-2; no definite D call. Deletions cut 2 bases from V and 0 bases from J, with 10 bases between. This CDR3 region has 16 residues. Germline lookup yields CDR1 SGHTA and CDR2 FQGNSA. The CDR3 spells CASSLTVSANTGELFF. The DNA for the CDR3 is TGTGCCAGCAGCTTAACAGTCAGTGCGAACACCGGGGAGCTGTTTTTT. The full variable domain, in which reference TRBV7-2 and TRBJ2-2 provide the parts outside the CDR3, is GAGVSQSPSNKVTEKGKDVELRCDPISGHTALYWYRQSLGQGLEFLIYFQGNSAPDKSGLPSDRFSAERTGGSVSTLTIQRTQQEDSAVYLCASSLTVSANTGELFFGEGSRLTVL.

This chain uses TRBV2 with TRBJ2-3; 10 bases fit TRBD2. The V gene's germline CDR1 is SNHLY and CDR2 FYNNEI. J was trimmed by 5 bases and V by 3 bases; bases with no gene match: 8. The CDR3 sequence is 16 residues long. CDR3 amino acids: CASSDYSGGSGDTQYF. CDR3 sequence (DNA): TGTGCCAGCAGTGACTATAGCGGGGGGTCCGGAGATACGCAGTATTTT.

The chain is built from TRBV12-3 or TRBV12-4 and TRBJ2-1; unclear D gene. V was cut by 5 bases and J by 9 bases, with 14 bases left in between. The CDR3 contains 13 residues. CDR3 in amino acids: CASSGSRPGEQFF. For the CDR3, the DNA is TGTGCCAGCAGTGGATCAAGGCCCGGTGAGCAGTTCTTC.

The rearrangement joins TRBV25-1 to TRBJ2-5; 7 bases are a match to TRBD2. The CDR3 runs 14 residues. Germline V lookup: CDR1 MGHDK, CDR2 SYGVNS. Trimming at V came to 1 base and at J to 5 bases, leaving 4 bases not matched to a gene. Here the CDR3 reads CASSEWGGEETQYF. The CDR3 DNA reads TGTGCCAGCAGTGAATGGGGGGGGGAGGAGACCCAGTACTTC.

This clone was recorded only once. The chain employs TRBV20-1 and TRBJ1-6; D ambiguous. The V and J ends lost 3 bases and 9 bases respectively, with 18 bases between them. The CDR3 is 15 residues long. CDR1 is DFQATT and CDR2 is SNEGSKA in the germline V gene (reference sequence). For the CDR3, the DNA is TGCAGTGCTAGTCGGCCGAATCTAGATGGTTCACCCCTCCACTTT. Encoded protein: CSASRPNLDGSPLHF.

The chain is built from TRBV28 and TRBJ1-2, with D perhaps matching TRBD1 (6 bases). CDR1 and CDR2 from the germline V gene are MDHEN and SYDVKM. The CDR3 covers 11 residues. V was cut by 6 bases and J by 7 bases, with 9 bases left in between. CDR3 amino acids: CASRGTIGYTF. CDR3 nucleotides: TGTGCCAGCAGAGGGACAATTGGCTACACCTTC.

The genes are TRBV7-2 and TRBJ1-1, with 8 bases identical to TRBD1. V shed 3 bases and J 4 bases; nucleotides not matched to a gene: 13. The CDR3 runs 17 residues. Germline V gene data show CDR1 as SGHTA and CDR2 as FQGNSA. CDR3 in DNA: TGTGCCAGCAGCTTTCCCCGGACAGGGAGGGATGGCACTGAAGCTTTCTTT. Protein: CASSFPRTGRDGTEAFF.

V is TRBV20-1 and J is TRBJ1-5; 7 bases match TRBD1. The V segment lost 3 bases and the J segment 3 bases; nucleotides outside the gene matches: 5. Germline V gene data show CDR1 as DFQATT and CDR2 as SNEGSKA (reference sequence). The CDR3 has 14 residues. CDR3 in amino acids: CSASTTGYNQPQHF. For the CDR3, the DNA is TGCAGTGCTAGTACGACAGGGTACAATCAGCCCCAGCATTTT.

The chain links TRBV30 to TRBJ1-1, with D maybe TRBD1 (5 bases). The CDR3 totals 12 residues. Trimming pared 5 bases from V and 2 bases from J, leaving 9 bases between. The germline V gene encodes CDR1 GTSNPN and CDR2 SVGIG (reference sequence). In nucleotides, the CDR3 is TGTGCCTGGGACAGCGATAACACTGAAGCTTTCTTT. Translation: CAWDSDNTEAFF.

This clone turned up a few times. This sequence joins TRBV5-1 and TRBJ2-7; D is perhaps TRBD1 or TRBD2 (6 bases each). The CDR3 spans 14 residues. Trimming stripped 0 bases from V and 3 bases from J, with 10 bases between. Germline V gene data show CDR1 as SGHRS and CDR2 as YFSETQ. This CDR3 reads CASSLVGGGYEQYF. In nucleotides, the CDR3 is TGCGCCAGCAGCTTGGTCGGAGGGGGCTACGAGCAGTACTTC.

The chain uses TRBV7-3 and TRBJ1-1, with D hard to call. CDR3 length: 15 amino acids. The germline gives CDR1 SGHTA, CDR2 FQGTGA. V shed 4 bases and J shed 0 bases, with 12 bases lying between them. The CDR3 sequence: CASSSDGRMNTEAFF. Written as DNA, the CDR3 is TGTGCCAGCAGCTCGGACGGACGCATGAACACTGAAGCTTTCTTT.

This chain connects TRBV7-9 to TRBJ2-3, with 7 bases fitting TRBD1. From germline, CDR1 is SEHNR and CDR2 FQNEAQ (reference sequence). The CDR3 contains 15 residues. With 0 bases clipped from V and 4 bases from J, the junction kept 4 bases outside the gene matches. CDR3 residues: CASSLARGTADTQYF. CDR3 sequence (DNA): TGTGCCAGCAGCTTAGCCCGTGGGACAGCAGATACGCAGTATTTT. Full variable domain (remainder filled in from reference TRBV7-9 and TRBJ2-3): DTGVSQNPRHKITKRGQNVTFRCDPISEHNRLYWYRQTLGQGPEFLTYFQNEAQLEKSRLLSDRFSAERPKGSFSTLEIQRTEQGDSAMYLCASSLARGTADTQYFGPGTRLTVL.

The chain joins TRBV7-2 to TRBJ1-1; D is unclear. Germline assignment: CDR1 SGHTA and CDR2 FQGNSA. V lost 0 bases, J lost 11 bases, and 13 bases lay in between. The CDR3 consists of 13 residues. Here the CDR3 DNA reads TGTGCCAGCAGCTTAGCGGGCTCCAGAGGGGCTTTCTTT. Translated, it gives CASSLAGSRGAFF.

The V gene is TRBV9, the J gene TRBJ1-6; unclear D gene. This CDR3 spans 15 amino acids. Germline V CDR1 and CDR2: SGDLS, YYNGEE. V was trimmed by 5 bases and J by 3 bases, leaving 12 bases between them. The CDR3 nucleotides read TGTGCCAGCAGTCCCCCCGGGGACTATAATTCACCCCTCCACTTT. Amino acid sequence: CASSPPGDYNSPLHF.